Following are 15 T cell receptor beta chains from one sample sequenced in a study of response to subunit inactivated influenza vaccine. TCRdb re-called the RT-PCR reads with MiXCR, one entry per CDR3 protein. The sample consists of roughly 650,000 distinct CDR3 sequences, 12% to 15% of them appearing once. Here the sequenced sample was PBMCs from blood, taken 14 to 15 days before vaccination. Source of these receptors: a man aged 50-59 years who received an inactivated influenza vaccine.

CDR3: CASSLARRGSEAFF. The CDR3 DNA reads TGTGCCAGCAGCTTAGCTCGTCGTGGTAGTGAAGCTTTCTTT. This rearrangement joins TRBV7-8 to TRBJ1-1; D is ambiguous. Per the germline V gene, CDR1 is SGHVS and CDR2 is FQNEAQ. Trimming left V 0 bases short and J 7 bases short, with 12 bases between. The CDR3 sequence is 14 residues long.

This clonotype was counted between two and nine times. The chain has TRBV7-9 and TRBJ2-3; 8 nucleotides match TRBD1. CDR1 and CDR2 from the germline V gene are SEHNR and FQNEAQ (reference sequence). With 5 bases clipped from V and 2 bases from J, the junction kept 3 bases outside the gene matches. The CDR3 covers 14 residues. CDR3 protein: CASSRQGITDTQYF. Here the CDR3 DNA reads TGTGCCAGCAGCCGACAGGGGATCACAGATACGCAGTATTTT.

The V and J genes are TRBV4-1 and TRBJ2-7; TRBD1 matches at 9 bases. Germline V lookup: CDR1 MGHRA, CDR2 YSYEKL. This CDR3 region has 15 residues. Unmatched junction bases numbered 8, after V lost 4 bases and J lost 4 bases. CDR3 coding DNA: TGCGCCAGCAGCCCGGCCGGACAGGGGCGATACGAGCAGTACTTC. The encoded protein is CASSPAGQGRYEQYF.

This clonotype occurred a few times. The chain combines TRBV4-2 with TRBJ1-3, with D perhaps TRBD1 (5 bases). The CDR3 has 16 amino acids. V lost 0 bases and J lost 8, with 17 bases in between. Germline V gives CDR1 LGHNA, CDR2 YNFKEQ. DNA of the CDR3: TGTGCCAGCAGCCAAGATCCGGCGGGACTGTTAGACACCATATATTTT. This gives the protein CASSQDPAGLLDTIYF.

V usage is TRBV5-4 and J usage is TRBJ2-5, with 7 bases that match TRBD1. Germline CDR1 and CDR2: SGHNT and YYREEE (reference sequence). V lost 0 bases, J lost 2 bases, and 4 bases stayed unmatched. The CDR3 is 15 residues long. The CDR3 DNA reads as TGTGCCAGCAGCTTGGGAAGGGGGCGTCAAGAGACCCAGTACTTC. Amino acids: CASSLGRGRQETQYF. Full variable domain (missing parts from reference TRBV5-4 and TRBJ2-5): ETGVTQSPTHLIKTRGQQVTLRCSSQSGHNTVSWYQQALGQGPQFIFQYYREEENGRGNFPPRFSGLQFPNYSSELNVNALELDDSALYLCASSLGRGRQETQYFGPGTRLLVL.

V is TRBV2 and J is TRBJ2-2; 7 bases map to TRBD1. Germline V gene lookup returns CDR1 SNHLY and CDR2 FYNNEI. This CDR3 region has 14 residues. Trimming removed 4 bases from V and 5 bases from J; junction bases left unmatched: 4. The CDR3 protein is CASSVGTVTGELFF. Written as DNA, the CDR3 is TGTGCCAGCAGTGTGGGGACAGTTACCGGGGAGCTGTTTTTT.

The sample holds a few counts of this clonotype. The chain combines TRBV10-3 with TRBJ2-1, with TRBD1 matching over 7 bases. Germline CDR1 is ENHRY and CDR2 is SYGVKD. With 6 bases clipped from V and 3 bases from J, the junction kept 5 bases outside the gene matches. The CDR3 runs 14 residues. CDR3 loop: CAIRKDRLYNEQFF. CDR3 DNA: TGTGCCATCAGAAAGGACAGGCTCTACAATGAGCAGTTCTTC.

The chain combines TRBV6-1 with TRBJ2-7; TRBD2 might be the D (6 bases). V was shortened by 7 bases and J by 0 bases, with 13 bases between the two germline ends. This CDR3 comprises 14 residues. Germline CDR1 and CDR2: MNHNS and SASEGT. The CDR3 loop is CASNPRGTSYEQYF. The CDR3 nucleotides are TGTGCCAGCAATCCACGCGGGACCTCCTACGAGCAGTACTTC.

This clonotype was counted at least ten times. The chain links TRBV3-1 to TRBJ2-5; no definite D call. The ends were cut back, 1 base at V and 1 base at J, with 1 base in the middle. The CDR3 spans 12 residues. Germline V lookup: CDR1 LGHDT, CDR2 YNNKEL (reference sequence). In nucleotides, the CDR3 is TGTGCCAGCAGCCAAGGCCAAGAGACCCAGTACTTC. Translation gives CASSQGQETQYF.

This clonotype was seen just once. The V and J genes are TRBV9 and TRBJ2-3; D is ambiguous. Per the germline V gene, CDR1 is SGDLS and CDR2 is YYNGEE. The CDR3 length is 12 residues. Trimming pared 2 bases from V and 6 bases from J, leaving 7 bases between. The CDR3: CASSVDRDTQYF. The CDR3 DNA follows: TGTGCCAGCAGCGTTGATCGGGATACGCAGTATTTT.

The chain has TRBV10-3 and TRBJ2-3, with 10 positions matching TRBD2. This CDR3 has 17 residues. Trimming took 1 base from V and 4 from J; bases not matched to a gene: 8. Germline lookup yields CDR1 ENHRY and CDR2 SYGVKD. The CDR3 loop is CAISEWKSGGEADTQYF. The CDR3 DNA is TGTGCCATCAGTGAGTGGAAAAGCGGGGGGGAGGCAGATACGCAGTATTTT.

In its sample, this clonotype was seen a few times. The chain joins TRBV20-1 to TRBJ2-3; 10 nucleotides match TRBD1. The CDR3 is 16 residues long. The J segment lost 0 bases and the V segment lost 5 bases, leaving 8 bases of the junction unmatched. Germline assignment: CDR1 DFQATT and CDR2 SNEGSKA (reference sequence). The CDR3, as DNA: TGCAGTGCTTTGAACCGGGACAGGGGAAGCACAGATACGCAGTATTTT. Encoded protein: CSALNRDRGSTDTQYF.

This clonotype appeared a few times. V and J are TRBV10-3 and TRBJ2-5, with 9 bases lining up with TRBD2. Trimming removed 3 bases from V and 4 bases from J; junction bases left unmatched: 6. The CDR3 totals 15 residues. From germline, CDR1 is ENHRY and CDR2 SYGVKD. As DNA, the CDR3 is TGTGCCATCAGTGAACTTGGCGGGGGGGCAGAGACCCAGTACTTC. This gives the protein CAISELGGGAETQYF.

CDR3 sequence: CASILRDRGVQPQHF. DNA of the CDR3: TGTGCCAGCATCCTCCGGGACAGGGGCGTTCAGCCCCAGCATTTT. The chain employs TRBV6-1 and TRBJ1-5, with TRBD1 identical over 10 bases. The CDR3 consists of 15 residues. CDR1 is MNHNS and CDR2 is SASEGT in the germline V gene. J was trimmed by 6 bases and V by 7 bases; bases with no gene match: 9.

This clonotype was observed a few times. CDR3 bases: TGTGCCAGCAGTTCCTCTGGGGGATTCAATAGCAATCAGCCCCAGCATTTT. Its protein product is CASSSSGGFNSNQPQHF. V is TRBV28 and J is TRBJ1-5; D possibly corresponds to TRBD1 (5 bases). CDR3 size: 17 residues. With 4 bases removed from V and 0 bases from J, the gap between germline ends came to 16 bases. Germline V gene data show CDR1 as MDHEN and CDR2 as SYDVKM.